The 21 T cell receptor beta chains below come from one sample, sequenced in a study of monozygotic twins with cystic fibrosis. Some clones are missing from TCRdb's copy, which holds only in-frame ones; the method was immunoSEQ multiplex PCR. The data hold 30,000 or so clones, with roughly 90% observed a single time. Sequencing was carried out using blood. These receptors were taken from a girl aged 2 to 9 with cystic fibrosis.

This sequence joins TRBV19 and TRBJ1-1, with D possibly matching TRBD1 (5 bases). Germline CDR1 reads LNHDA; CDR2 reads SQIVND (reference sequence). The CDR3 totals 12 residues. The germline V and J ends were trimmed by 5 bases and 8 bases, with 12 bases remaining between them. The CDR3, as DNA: TGTGCCAGTAGTTTCGGGACGGCGGAAGCTTTCTTT. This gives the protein CASSFGTAEAFF.

The CDR3 protein is CASSYSRTSGTGELFF. CDR3 sequence (DNA): TGTGCCAGCAGTTACTCCCGTACTAGCGGCACCGGGGAGCTGTTTTTT. The chain is built from TRBV6-5 and TRBJ2-2; 8 nucleotides align to TRBD2. The CDR3 spans 16 residues. Trimming cost V 0 bases and J 4 bases; bases outside gene matches: 4. Per germline, CDR1 MNHEY and CDR2 SVGAGI.

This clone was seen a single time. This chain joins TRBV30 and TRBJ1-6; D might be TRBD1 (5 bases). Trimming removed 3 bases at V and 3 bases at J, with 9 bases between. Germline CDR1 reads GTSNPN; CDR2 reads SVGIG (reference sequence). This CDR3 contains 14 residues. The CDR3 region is CAWSRGNYNSPLHF. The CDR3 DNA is TGTGCCTGGAGCCGGGGGAACTATAATTCACCCCTCCACTTT.

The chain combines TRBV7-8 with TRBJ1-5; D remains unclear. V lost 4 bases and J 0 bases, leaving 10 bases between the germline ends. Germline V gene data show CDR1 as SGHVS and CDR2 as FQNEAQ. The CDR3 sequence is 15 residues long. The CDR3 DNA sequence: TGTGCCAGCAGCTCCGACATTTATAGCAATCAGCCCCAGCATTTT. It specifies CASSSDIYSNQPQHF.

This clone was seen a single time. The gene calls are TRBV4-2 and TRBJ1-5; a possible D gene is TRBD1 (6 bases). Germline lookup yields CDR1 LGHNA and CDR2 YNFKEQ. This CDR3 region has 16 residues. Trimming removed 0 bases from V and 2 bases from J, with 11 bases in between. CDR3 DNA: TGTGCCAGCAGCCAAGAATCGGGGGCTGGCAATCAGCCCCAGCATTTT. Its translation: CASSQESGAGNQPQHF.

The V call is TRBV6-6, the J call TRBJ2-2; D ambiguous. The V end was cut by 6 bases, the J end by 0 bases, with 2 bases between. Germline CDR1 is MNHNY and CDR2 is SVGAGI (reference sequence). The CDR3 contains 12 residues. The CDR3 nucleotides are TGTGCCAGCAGCCCGAACACCGGGGAGCTGTTTTTT. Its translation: CASSPNTGELFF.

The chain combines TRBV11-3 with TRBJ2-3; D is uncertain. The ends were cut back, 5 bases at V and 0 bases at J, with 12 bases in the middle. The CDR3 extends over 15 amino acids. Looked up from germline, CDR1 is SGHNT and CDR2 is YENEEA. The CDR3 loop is CASSHGFGSTDTQYF. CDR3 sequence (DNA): TGTGCCAGCAGCCACGGTTTTGGGAGCACAGATACGCAGTATTTT.

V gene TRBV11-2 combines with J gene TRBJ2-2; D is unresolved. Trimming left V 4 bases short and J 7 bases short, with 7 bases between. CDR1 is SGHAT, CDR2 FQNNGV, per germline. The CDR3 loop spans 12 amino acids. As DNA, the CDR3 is TGTGCCAGCAGCTCCCCCGGCGGGGAGCTGTTTTTT. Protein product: CASSSPGGELFF. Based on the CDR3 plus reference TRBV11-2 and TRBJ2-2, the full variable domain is EAGVAQSPRYKIIEKRQSVAFWCNPISGHATLYWYQQILGQGPKLLIQFQNNGVVDDSQLPKDRFSAERLKGVDSTLKIQPAKLEDSAVYLCASSSPGGELFFGEGSRLTVL.

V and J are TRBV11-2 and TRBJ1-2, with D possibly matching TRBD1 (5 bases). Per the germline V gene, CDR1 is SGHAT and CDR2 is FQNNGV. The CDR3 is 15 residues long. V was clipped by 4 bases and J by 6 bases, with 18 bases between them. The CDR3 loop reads CASSSYAGTLNGYTF. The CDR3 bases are TGTGCCAGCAGCTCTTACGCCGGGACCCTTAATGGCTACACCTTC.

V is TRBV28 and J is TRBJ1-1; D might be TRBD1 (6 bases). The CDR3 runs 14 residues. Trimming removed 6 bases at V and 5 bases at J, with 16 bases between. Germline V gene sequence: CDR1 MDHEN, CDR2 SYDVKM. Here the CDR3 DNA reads TGTGCCAGCAGACGAGGGCAGGGGAGGACTGAAGCTTTCTTT. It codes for CASRRGQGRTEAFF. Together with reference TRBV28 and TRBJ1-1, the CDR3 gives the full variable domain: DVKVTQSSRYLVKRTGEKVFLECVQDMDHENMFWYRQDPGLGLRLIYFSYDVKMKEKGDIPEGYSVSREKKERFSLILESASTNQTSMYLCASRRGQGRTEAFFGQGTRLTVV.

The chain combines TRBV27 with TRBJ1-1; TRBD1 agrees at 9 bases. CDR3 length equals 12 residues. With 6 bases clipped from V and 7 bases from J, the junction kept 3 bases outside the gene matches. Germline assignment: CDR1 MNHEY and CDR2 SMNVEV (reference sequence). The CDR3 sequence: CASRKTGGEAFF. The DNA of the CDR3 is TGTGCCAGCAGAAAGACAGGGGGTGAAGCTTTCTTT.

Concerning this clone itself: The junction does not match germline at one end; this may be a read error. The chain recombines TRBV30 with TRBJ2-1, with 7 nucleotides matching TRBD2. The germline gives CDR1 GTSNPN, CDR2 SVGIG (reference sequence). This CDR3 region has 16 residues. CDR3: CAWMRGGAPSYNEQFF. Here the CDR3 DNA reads TGTGCTTGGATGCGCGGGGGAGCGCCCTCCTACAATGAGCAGTTCTTC.

CDR3 nucleotide sequence: TGCGCCAGCAGCCAGACGGGACTAGCGGAGCTCCCCCAAGAGACCCAGTACTTC. Its translation: CASSQTGLAELPQETQYF. The rearrangement joins TRBV4-1 to TRBJ2-5, with 11 bases lining up with TRBD2. V was pared by 3 bases and J by 1 base, with 10 bases of the junction left unmatched. Germline-derived CDR1 and CDR2 are MGHRA and YSYEKL. The CDR3 is 18 amino acids.

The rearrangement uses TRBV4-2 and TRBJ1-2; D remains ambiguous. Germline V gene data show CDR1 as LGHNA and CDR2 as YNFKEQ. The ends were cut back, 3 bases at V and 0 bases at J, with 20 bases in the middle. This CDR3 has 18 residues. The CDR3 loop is CASSQPKFELPTNYGYTF. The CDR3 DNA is TGTGCCAGCAGCCAGCCTAAATTTGAGTTGCCAACTAACTATGGCTACACCTTC.

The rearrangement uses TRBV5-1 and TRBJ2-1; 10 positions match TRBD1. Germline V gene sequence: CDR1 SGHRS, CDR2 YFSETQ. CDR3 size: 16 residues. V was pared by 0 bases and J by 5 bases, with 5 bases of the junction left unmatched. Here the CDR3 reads CASSLGQGANNNEQFF. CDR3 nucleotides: TGCGCCAGCAGCTTGGGACAGGGGGCCAACAACAATGAGCAGTTCTTC.

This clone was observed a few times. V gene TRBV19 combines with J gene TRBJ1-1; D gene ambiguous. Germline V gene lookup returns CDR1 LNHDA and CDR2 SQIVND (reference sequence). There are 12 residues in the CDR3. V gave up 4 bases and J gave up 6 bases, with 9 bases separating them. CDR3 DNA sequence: TGTGCCAGTAGTACCTTTGAGTCTGAAGCTTTCTTT. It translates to CASSTFESEAFF.

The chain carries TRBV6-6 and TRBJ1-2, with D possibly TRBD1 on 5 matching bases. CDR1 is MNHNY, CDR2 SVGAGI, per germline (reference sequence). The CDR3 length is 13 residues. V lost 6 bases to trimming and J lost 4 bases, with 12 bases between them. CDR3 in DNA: TGTGCCAGCAGCCTGGAGGGGTCCTATGGCTACACCTTC. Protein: CASSLEGSYGYTF.

In nucleotides, the CDR3 is TGTGCCAGCAGCTTAGAGCCAGGGCGAAGCTCCTATAATTCACCCCTCCACTTT. Amino acids: CASSLEPGRSSYNSPLHF. The V call is TRBV7-9, the J call TRBJ1-6, with D maybe TRBD1 (5 bases). The CDR3 runs to 18 residues. Germline V gene sequence: CDR1 SEHNR, CDR2 FQNEAQ (reference sequence). Trimming removed 1 base from V and 0 bases from J, with 13 bases in between. Supplemented by reference TRBV7-9 and TRBJ1-6, the full variable domain reads DTGVSQNPRHKITKRGQNVTFRCDPISEHNRLYWYRQTLGQGPEFLTYFQNEAQLEKSRLLSDRFSAERPKGSFSTLEIQRTEQGDSAMYLCASSLEPGRSSYNSPLHFGNGTRLTVT.

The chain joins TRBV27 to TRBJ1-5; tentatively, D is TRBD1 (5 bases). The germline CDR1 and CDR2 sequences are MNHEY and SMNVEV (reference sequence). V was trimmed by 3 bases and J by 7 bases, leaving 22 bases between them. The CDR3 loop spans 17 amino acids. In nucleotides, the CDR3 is TGTGCCAGCAGTTTCCGCCCCCCAGGGTTAGCGGGCCAGCCCCAGCATTTT. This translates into CASSFRPPGLAGQPQHF.

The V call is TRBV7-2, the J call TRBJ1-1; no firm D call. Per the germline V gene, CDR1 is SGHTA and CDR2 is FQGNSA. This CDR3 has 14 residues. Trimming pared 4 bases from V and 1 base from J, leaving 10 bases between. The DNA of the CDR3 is TGTGCCAGCAGCTCAGGAGGGTGGAACACTGAAGCTTTCTTT. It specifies CASSSGGWNTEAFF.

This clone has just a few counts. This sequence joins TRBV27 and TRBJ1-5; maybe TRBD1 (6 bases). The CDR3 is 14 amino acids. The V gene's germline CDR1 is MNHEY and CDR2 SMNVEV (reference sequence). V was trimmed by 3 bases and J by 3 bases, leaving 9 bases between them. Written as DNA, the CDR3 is TGTGCCAGCAGTTTGGGGGGCCTCAATCAGCCCCAGCATTTT. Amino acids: CASSLGGLNQPQHF.